Listed here is a single T cell receptor (beta chain). Its antigen is not identified. This table comes from immunoSEQ multiplex PCR, and its TCRdb copy is limited to in-frame clones, with some not included. The sample shows under 90,000 clones, less than 80% of them seen only once. The data were obtained in a study of radiotherapy plus CTLA-4 blockade in lung cancer. Study-wide points: Expansion in blood of tumor-derived TCR clones was seen after radiotherapy plus ipilimumab. Reported findings show early blood T cell clone dynamics, with interferon-beta, best predicted response.

The clonotype originates from a human donor with non-small cell lung cancer that progressed on radiotherapy plus ipilimumab. The sample consisted of peripheral blood, taken from a patient treated with radiotherapy plus ipilimumab.

CDR3 sequence: CASSDTGLGTGELFF. In DNA form, the CDR3 reads TGTGCCAGCAGTGACACGGGTCTGGGCACCGGGGAGCTGTTTTTT. This sequence joins TRBV6-4 and TRBJ2-2, with unresolved D. Per the germline V gene, CDR1 is MRHNA and CDR2 is SNTAGT. The CDR3 runs to 15 residues. The V and J ends lost 2 bases and 4 bases respectively, with 11 bases between them.